This is a list of T cell receptor beta chains from one sample in a study of blood T cell repertoires in COVID-19. Clones were sequenced by immunoSEQ multiplex PCR, and TCRdb holds only the in-frame ones, with some missing. The table includes tens of thousands of clones, approximately 91% detected once. The sequencing input was peripheral blood. Receptors were obtained from a human donor in a cohort sampled during active COVID-19. Both conserved end residues are part of each CDR3. D genes are given only for firm matches. Only some rows state a clone size, as once, few, many or a class for expanded clones.

j_call: TRBJ2-5; clone_size: .; d_call: .; v_call: TRBV15; cdr3_nt: TGTGCCACCAGCCCTGGGCTAGCCCGAGAGACCCAGTACTTC; cdr3_aa: CATSPGLARETQYF
j_call: TRBJ2-3; clone_size: .; d_call: .; v_call: TRBV7-6; cdr3_nt: TGTGCCAGCAGCACACTCTCCGGGACAGATACGCAGTATTTT; cdr3_aa: CASSTLSGTDTQYF
j_call: TRBJ1-1; clone_size: once; d_call: .; v_call: TRBV3-1/TRBV3-2; cdr3_nt: TGTGCCAGCAGTGGTGGCAGAGGTGGGACTGAAGCTTTCTTT; cdr3_aa: CASSGGRGGTEAFF
j_call: TRBJ1-1; clone_size: .; d_call: .; v_call: TRBV7-3; cdr3_nt: TGTGCCAGCACCCCAACAGCGAACACTGAAGCTTTCTTT; cdr3_aa: CASTPTANTEAFF
j_call: TRBJ2-7; clone_size: .; d_call: TRBD1; v_call: TRBV5-6; cdr3_nt: TGTGCCAGCAGCTCTAGGACAGGGAACCCCTACGAGCAGTACTTC; cdr3_aa: CASSSRTGNPYEQYF
j_call: TRBJ1-5; clone_size: .; d_call: TRBD1; v_call: TRBV18; cdr3_nt: TGTGCCAGCTCACGGACAGGGGGCTTGGAGCCCCAGCATTTT; cdr3_aa: CASSRTGGLEPQHF
j_call: TRBJ1-2; clone_size: .; d_call: .; v_call: TRBV28; cdr3_nt: TGTGCCAGCAGTCGAGTCCCTCATGATGGCTACACCTTC; cdr3_aa: CASSRVPHDGYTF
j_call: TRBJ2-1; clone_size: .; d_call: TRBD2; v_call: TRBV7-3; cdr3_nt: TGTGCCAGCAGCTCGGCGGGAGCCTACAATGAGCAGTTCTTC; cdr3_aa: CASSSAGAYNEQFF
j_call: TRBJ1-1; clone_size: .; d_call: TRBD1; v_call: TRBV24-1; cdr3_nt: TGTGCCACCAGTGCGGAGACAGGGGCCCGAGCTTTCTTT; cdr3_aa: CATSAETGARAFF
j_call: TRBJ1-2; clone_size: .; d_call: .; v_call: TRBV7-9; cdr3_nt: TGTGCCAGCAGCTTATCGGCCCCCGGGAAGAGAGGGATTAACTATGGCTACACCTTC; cdr3_aa: CASSLSAPGKRGINYGYTF
j_call: TRBJ1-6; clone_size: .; d_call: .; v_call: TRBV7-2; cdr3_nt: TGTGCCAGCAGCTTAAGGGCGGCCAGGGTGGTTGGTAATTCACCCCTCCACTTT; cdr3_aa: CASSLRAARVVGNSPLHF
j_call: TRBJ1-6; clone_size: .; d_call: .; v_call: TRBV4-2; cdr3_nt: TGTGCCAGCAGCCAAGATCCCGGAGTTTCACCCCTCCACTTT; cdr3_aa: CASSQDPGVSPLHF
j_call: TRBJ2-3; clone_size: .; d_call: .; v_call: TRBV5-1; cdr3_nt: TGCGCCAGCAGTTCCGACAGGACCCTTAACACAGATACGCAGTATTTT; cdr3_aa: CASSSDRTLNTDTQYF
j_call: TRBJ1-1; clone_size: .; d_call: TRBD1; v_call: TRBV5-6; cdr3_nt: TGTGCCAGCAGCACCGGACAGGGGACCTTCAACACTGAAGCTTTCTTT; cdr3_aa: CASSTGQGTFNTEAFF
j_call: TRBJ2-1; clone_size: .; d_call: TRBD2; v_call: TRBV11-3; cdr3_nt: TGTGCCAGCAGACTAGCGGAGACCTCCTACAATGAGCAGTTCTTC; cdr3_aa: CASRLAETSYNEQFF
j_call: TRBJ2-5; clone_size: .; d_call: .; v_call: TRBV7-8; cdr3_nt: TGTGCCAGCAGCTCTCTGGAGGTAGACAGGTGGGAGGAGACCCAGTACTTC; cdr3_aa: CASSSLEVDRWEETQYF
j_call: TRBJ2-3; clone_size: .; d_call: .; v_call: TRBV27; cdr3_nt: TGTGCCAGCAGTTTTTCAGGGTCTAGCACAGATACGCAGTATTTT; cdr3_aa: CASSFSGSSTDTQYF
j_call: TRBJ1-5; clone_size: .; d_call: TRBD1; v_call: TRBV7-8; cdr3_nt: TGTGCCAGCAGCTTACTACGACAGGGGACCATGGGTCAGCCCCAGCATTTT; cdr3_aa: CASSLLRQGTMGQPQHF
j_call: TRBJ2-1; clone_size: .; d_call: TRBD1; v_call: TRBV6-2/TRBV6-3; cdr3_nt: TGTGCCAGCAGTCGATCCGGGACAGGGGGCAATGAGCAGTTCTTC; cdr3_aa: CASSRSGTGGNEQFF
j_call: TRBJ2-7; clone_size: .; d_call: .; v_call: TRBV11-2; cdr3_nt: TGTGCCAGCAGCTTAGAGCGAGTTCCCACCTACGAGCAGTACTTC; cdr3_aa: CASSLERVPTYEQYF
j_call: TRBJ2-3; clone_size: .; d_call: .; v_call: TRBV20-1; cdr3_nt: TGCAGTGCTAGAGTATCAGATACGCAGTATTTT; cdr3_aa: CSARVSDTQYF
j_call: TRBJ2-4; clone_size: .; d_call: .; v_call: TRBV5-1; cdr3_nt: TGCGCCAGCAGCGAACCCAGGTCGACGGCGAACATTCAGTACTTC; cdr3_aa: CASSEPRSTANIQYF
j_call: TRBJ1-6; clone_size: once; d_call: .; v_call: TRBV5-8; cdr3_nt: TGTGCCAGCAGCTTGGTATGGGGACACCTAAACTTT; cdr3_aa: CASSLVWGHLNF
j_call: TRBJ2-3; clone_size: .; d_call: .; v_call: TRBV19; cdr3_nt: TGTGCCAGTAGCAGACGAAGTGGGGTCCAGGGAGATACGCAGTATTTT; cdr3_aa: CASSRRSGVQGDTQYF
j_call: TRBJ2-4; clone_size: .; d_call: .; v_call: TRBV28; cdr3_nt: TGTGCCAGCAATTCTATCGGGGGGCGCGTTCAGTACTTC; cdr3_aa: CASNSIGGRVQYF
j_call: TRBJ1-1; clone_size: .; d_call: .; v_call: TRBV28; cdr3_nt: TGTGCCAGCAGTTCCCGGTCCGGAGGGACTGAAGCTTTCTTT; cdr3_aa: CASSSRSGGTEAFF
j_call: TRBJ2-1; clone_size: .; d_call: TRBD2; v_call: TRBV2; cdr3_nt: TGTGCCAGCCCGCGGGGACTAGCGGGGTGGAATGAGCAGTTCTTC; cdr3_aa: CASPRGLAGWNEQFF
j_call: TRBJ1-2; clone_size: .; d_call: .; v_call: TRBV11-3; cdr3_nt: TGTGCCAGCAGCCCAAAGACAGCCAATGGCTACACCTTC; cdr3_aa: CASSPKTANGYTF
j_call: TRBJ2-3; clone_size: .; d_call: TRBD2; v_call: TRBV28; cdr3_nt: TGTGCCAGCAGCTCCGCGGCGGGAGACCCTAGCACAGATACGCAGTATTTT; cdr3_aa: CASSSAAGDPSTDTQYF
j_call: TRBJ1-2; clone_size: .; d_call: TRBD1; v_call: TRBV9; cdr3_nt: TGTGCCAGCAGCCCCCGGGACAGGGTTAATGGCTACACCTTC; cdr3_aa: CASSPRDRVNGYTF